These T cell receptor beta chains were read from a single sample in a study of Graves' ophthalmopathy and Graves' hyperthyroidism. TCRdb re-derived calls from the multiplex PCR reads in MiXCR, one entry per CDR3 protein. The table shows around 1.1 million distinct CDR3 sequences, with about two fifths occurring only once. Sequenced: peripheral blood or thyroid tissue (not recorded which). These receptors originate from an adult man with Graves' hyperthyroidism. Both conserved end residues are part of each CDR3. A D gene is named only where the DNA matches it firmly. Expanded clones get a size class; other rows say once, few or many, or leave the size out.

clone_size: -; j_call: TRBJ1-6; d_call: -; v_call: TRBV7-2; cdr3_nt: TGTGCCAGCAGCTTAGTACAGACCGGGGCTAATTCACCCCTCCACTTT; cdr3_aa: CASSLVQTGANSPLHF
clone_size: -; j_call: TRBJ1-1; d_call: -; v_call: TRBV25-1; cdr3_nt: TGTGCCAGTACGGGACATAGAAAGAACACTGAAGCTTTCTTT; cdr3_aa: CASTGHRKNTEAFF
clone_size: many; j_call: TRBJ1-6; d_call: -; v_call: TRBV7-2; cdr3_nt: TGTGCCAGCAGCGTCCGCCCTAGCTCCTATAATTCACCCCTCCACTTT; cdr3_aa: CASSVRPSSYNSPLHF
clone_size: -; j_call: TRBJ1-5; d_call: TRBD1; v_call: TRBV6-5; cdr3_nt: TGTGCCAGCAGTCCCCGACAGGGCAATCAGCCCCATCATTTT; cdr3_aa: CASSPRQGNQPHHF
clone_size: many; j_call: TRBJ1-6; d_call: TRBD1; v_call: TRBV9; cdr3_nt: TGTGCCAGCAGCCTTACCGACAGGGGGCTTAATTCACCCCTCCACTTT; cdr3_aa: CASSLTDRGLNSPLHF
clone_size: few; j_call: TRBJ2-7; d_call: -; v_call: TRBV5-6; cdr3_nt: TGTGCCAGCAGCTTGCTCCTAGCTCTAGACTACGAGCAGTACTTC; cdr3_aa: CASSLLLALDYEQYF
clone_size: many; j_call: TRBJ1-1; d_call: -; v_call: TRBV5-6; cdr3_nt: TGTGCCAGCAGCGCCAGGGCGAGGGCTTTCTTT; cdr3_aa: CASSARARAFF
clone_size: -; j_call: TRBJ1-2; d_call: -; v_call: TRBV28; cdr3_nt: TGTGCCAGCAGTTTGGGAGCAGGCGTTAACTATGGCTACACCTTC; cdr3_aa: CASSLGAGVNYGYTF
clone_size: many; j_call: TRBJ1-5; d_call: -; v_call: TRBV5-8; cdr3_nt: TGTGCCAGCAGCTTGCAACAGAACAATCAGCCCCAGCATTTT; cdr3_aa: CASSLQQNNQPQHF
clone_size: -; j_call: TRBJ2-5; d_call: TRBD2; v_call: TRBV20-1; cdr3_nt: TGCAGTGCCCTCGGGACTACCATCCAAGAGACCCAGTACTTC; cdr3_aa: CSALGTTIQETQYF